The 5 T cell receptor beta chains given below trace back to one sample, sequenced in a study of T cells in Graves' hyperthyroidism and ophthalmopathy. Amplification targeted TCR beta CDR3 regions from RNA transcripts. First-round RT-PCR targeting the TCR CDR3 was performed with the HTBI primer set. TCRdb recomputed calls from the multiplex PCR reads with MiXCR, one row per CDR3 protein. The table lists 600,000 to 850,000 distinct CDR3 sequences, around 19% of them singletons, with 16% in the top ten. Sequencing used blood. Receptors were obtained from a woman between 50 and 59 years old with Graves' hyperthyroidism that later progressed to Graves' ophthalmopathy.

This clonotype was counted many times. CDR3 in amino acids: CASSLGAGQETQYF. The CDR3 region has the DNA TGTGCCAGCAGCTTAGGCGCCGGACAAGAGACCCAGTACTTC. The chain uses TRBV11-2 and TRBJ2-5; D gene ambiguous. The CDR3 extends over 14 amino acids. Germline assignment: CDR1 SGHAT and CDR2 FQNNGV. V was clipped by 1 base and J by 2 bases, with 8 bases between them.

This clonotype was recorded at least ten times. The V call is TRBV6-2 or TRBV6-3, the J call TRBJ1-6; 11 bases agree with TRBD1. The germline V gene has CDR1 MNHEY and CDR2 SVGEGT. The CDR3 runs to 13 residues. The CDR3: CAVGQGAFSPLHF. For the CDR3, the DNA is TGTGCAGTCGGACAGGGGGCCTTTTCACCCCTCCACTTT.

This clonotype showed up just once. J is TRBJ2-2 and V is TRBV28; D is uncertain. Germline values: CDR1 MDHEN, CDR2 SYDVKM. V shed 3 bases and J shed 5 bases, with 10 bases lying between them. This CDR3 region has 14 residues. The CDR3 protein is CASSFDPATGELFF. Here the CDR3 DNA reads TGTGCCAGCAGTTTTGATCCGGCGACCGGGGAGCTGTTTTTT.

As for this clonotype: A much larger clone differs from this one at a single base, so this may be a read error. The chain couples TRBV7-2 to TRBJ2-1; TRBD2 might be the D (7 bases). From germline, CDR1 is SGHTA and CDR2 FQGNSA. The CDR3 has 15 amino acids. The CDR3 protein is CARSPGGPGYNEQFF. CDR3 sequence (DNA): TGTGCCCGCAGCCCGGGGGGCCCGGGGTACAATGAGCAGTTCTTC.

In this sample, this clonotype turned up a few times. CDR3 DNA sequence: TGCGCCAGCAGCCGGGGGACAGGGATGAGCAATCAGCCCCAGCATTTT. Translating gives CASSRGTGMSNQPQHF. This chain connects TRBV4-1 to TRBJ1-5; the match to TRBD1 covers 9 bases. V shed 4 bases, J shed 1 base, and the junction held 5 bases outside the gene matches. The germline V gene encodes CDR1 MGHRA and CDR2 YSYEKL. The CDR3 totals 16 residues.